This T cell receptor beta chain is drawn from a study of beta chain features in type 1 diabetes. This clone has more than one count but fewer than ten. The antigen is unknown. Expressed TCRB transcripts got sequenced, as all isolated RNA was reverse transcribed. The data were produced by immunoSEQ multiplex PCR, yet TCRdb's version contains in-frame clones alone and is incomplete. The sample holds 500,000 to 800,000 clones, 9.5% to 15% seen once. Overall study findings and caveats: Type 1 diabetes patients showed a moderate but significant shortening of TCRB CDR3s in all four CD4+ subsets.

CDR1 and CDR2 (germline): SGDLS, YYNGEE. The CDR3 runs 17 residues. Trimming removed 4 bases at V and 2 bases at J, with 18 bases between. This chain links TRBV9 with TRBJ2-2; a weak D match, TRBD1 (6 bases). Sequencing was done on a sample of naive CD4+ T cells from blood. This TCR was sampled from a man aged 25 to 40 with type 1 diabetes. For the CDR3, the DNA is TGTGCCAGCAGCCTGCAAGGGGGTATATTAAACACCGGGGAGCTGTTTTTT. Protein: CASSLQGGILNTGELFF.